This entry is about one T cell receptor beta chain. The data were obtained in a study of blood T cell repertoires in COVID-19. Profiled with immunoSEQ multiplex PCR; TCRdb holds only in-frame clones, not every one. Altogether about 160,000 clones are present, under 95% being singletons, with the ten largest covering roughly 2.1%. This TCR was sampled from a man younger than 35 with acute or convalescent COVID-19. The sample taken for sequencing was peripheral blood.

CDR3 sequence: CASSSIGGQQTDTQYF. For the CDR3, the DNA is TGTGCCAGCAGCTCCATTGGGGGACAGCAAACAGATACGCAGTATTTT. This chain connects TRBV11-3 to TRBJ2-3, with 7 nucleotides matching TRBD1. The V segment lost 4 bases and the J segment 3 bases; nucleotides outside the gene matches: 10. Germline values: CDR1 SGHNT, CDR2 YENEEA. CDR3 length: 16 residues. The whole variable domain, remainder taken from reference TRBV11-3 and TRBJ2-3, is EAGVVQSPRYKIIEKKQPVAFWCNPISGHNTLYWYLQNLGQGPELLIRYENEEAVDDSQLPKDRFSAERLKGVDSTLKIQPAELGDSAVYLCASSSIGGQQTDTQYFGPGTRLTVL.